A single T cell receptor (beta chain) is shown here with its context. This clonotype was seen only a few times. It lacks a known antigen. There are no base qualities to consult, and no much larger clone falls within one base. The sample comes from a study of blood T cells in healthy people across ages (dated by TCRdb to between 2015 and 2017). Regarding the research as a whole: Template switching captured roughly one uniquely barcoded TCR beta cDNA molecule per two T cells in model experiments. To track age-related changes in TCR beta repertoire diversity, the study relied on deep sequencing normalized with unique cDNA molecular identifiers. Two additional independent replicas of 1 million unique cDNA reads from the same blood draw were analyzed for two donors (one aged 18 to 30 and one aged 80 or older). The donors were divided into four age groups: young (average approximately 17 years), middle-aged (approximately 42), aged (approximately 62) and long-lived (about 90). To avoid experimental bias, donors of different ages were randomly spread across the sequencing lanes.

The library was prepared using 5' RACE. TCRdb records Illumina HiSeq 2500 as the sequencer. A second PCR of roughly 7 to 11 cycles was performed with a sample-barcoded 5' primer and a J-beta primer mix. A template-switch 5' adaptor carrying 12 random nucleotides introduced a unique molecular identifier onto each TCR beta cDNA molecule. Each sample yielded at least 2.5 million CDR3-containing paired-end reads. First-strand cDNA synthesis was performed from all RNA using the Mint cDNA synthesis kit, with priming by a TRBC-specific oligonucleotide. Following uracil-DNA glycosylase treatment, all cDNA underwent a first 18-cycle PCR with the universal primers M1SS and BC2_uni_R. Per the source publication's procedure: For normalization, 1 million high-quality reads, each with a distinct molecular identifier, were randomly selected from each sample. Instead of being binned into consensus sequences, reads with shared molecular identifiers were discarded. MiTCR, run with a Q25 quality threshold and the strictest error-elimination algorithm, handled CDR3 identification, clonotype clustering and error correction. A nonparametric unseen species model with Euler transformation was used to estimate lower-bound total TCR beta diversity. Through fastp at Q25 and MiXCR, TCRdb rebuilt clones from the public reads, retaining in-frame beta chains. Rows are unified per CDR3 protein, each entry keeping the most common DNA and genes. None of the V and J calls come from the authors' own analysis; TCRdb made them. Counted in this sample were around 1,500,000 distinct CDR3 sequences; about 43% of them appeared once. Of the sample, roughly 8.2% is held by the ten largest clones.

The donors were some 39 Caucasian individuals from Russia, aged roughly 6 to 100 years, who were systemically healthy. Around 10 milliliters of peripheral blood were collected from each donor into EDTA-treated Vacutainer tubes. PBMCs were isolated by Ficoll-Paque density-gradient centrifugation, with at least 6 million obtained per sample. Total RNA was extracted from PBMCs with Trizol reagent, with at least 6 micrograms obtained per sample. For every donor, flow cytometry on a PBMC aliquot measured the percentage of naive CD45RAhigh/CD27high T cells. Points the paper makes about the study in general: There was a strong correlation between observed TCR beta diversity and the percentage of naive T cells measured by flow cytometry. Total diversity estimates from one million sequenced T cells were considered lower bounds and underestimates. The CMV infection status of donors was not known, potentially confounding age-related changes in expanded clonotypes. Compared with the aged group, more naive CD4+ T cells, fewer expanded clones and increased TCR diversity were shown by the long-lived group, suggesting age selection. Since profiling was done on bulk unsorted PBMCs, naive and antigen-experienced compartments could not be conclusively compared. Observed TCR beta diversity per million T cells fell roughly linearly with age, and a significant reduction was already apparent by age roughly 40.

V sheds 4 bases and J sheds 3 bases, leaving 10 bases between their ends. From the cysteine through the phenylalanine, the CDR3 covers 14 amino acids. Only the CDR3 DNA is retained, 42 bases long and in frame from the first base. The sequence was collected from a woman aged 18-29 years in good health. The specimen sequenced was blood. The sequence is built from TRBV6-7 and TRBJ1-5, with TRBD1 as a weak D call on 6 bases. TRBV6-7 is flagged as an ORF with uncertain function. The sequence in DNA is TGTGCCAGCAGTTCGCGACAGGACAATCAGCCCCAGCATTTT. It specifies CASSSRQDNQPQHF.